Shown below are 4 T cell receptor beta chains from a single sample sequenced in a study of response to subunit inactivated influenza vaccine. MiXCR, applied by TCRdb to the RT-PCR reads, yields one record per CDR3 protein. The sample contains some 570,000 distinct CDR3 sequences, about 11% of which appear only once. A further study also used this sample, focusing on T cells expressing NK-cell markers. From that report: UMIs were included in TCR beta cDNA generated by 5'RACE template switching.

This specimen was PBMCs from blood, taken on the day of vaccination. The receptors here all came from a man aged 50-60 years who received an inactivated influenza vaccine.

This clonotype was counted ten times or more. The CDR3 coding sequence is TGTGCCAGCAGTCGCGGGACTACAGATACAGATACGCAGTATTTT. Its translation is CASSRGTTDTDTQYF. The chain has TRBV3-1 and TRBJ2-3; TRBD2 matches at 7 bases. The ends lost 6 bases at V and 3 bases at J; junction bases unmatched: 9. The CDR3 is 15 residues long. Germline CDR1 LGHDT, CDR2 YNNKEL (reference sequence).

V is TRBV20-1 and J is TRBJ2-7, with TRBD2 matching 8 bases. Unmatched junction bases numbered 13, after V lost 5 bases and J lost 4 bases. The CDR3 runs 15 residues. Germline CDR1 reads DFQATT; CDR2 reads SNEGSKA (reference sequence). CDR3 DNA: TGCAGTGCTCCCCCAAGCGGGGGCATTTCATACGAGCAGTACTTC. Translated, it gives CSAPPSGGISYEQYF.

The chain recombines TRBV7-2 with TRBJ2-7, with 7 bases aligning to TRBD2. Germline V CDR1 and CDR2: SGHTA, FQGNSA. This CDR3 has 16 amino acids. V was pared by 4 bases and J by 0 bases, with 9 bases of the junction left unmatched. DNA for the CDR3: TGTGCCAGCAGCTCGGGAGGTCAGATTCCCTCCTACGAGCAGTACTTC. Translation: CASSSGGQIPSYEQYF. Based on the CDR3 plus reference TRBV7-2 and TRBJ2-7, the full variable domain is GAGVSQSPSNKVTEKGKDVELRCDPISGHTALYWYRQSLGQGLEFLIYFQGNSAPDKSGLPSDRFSAERTGGSVSTLTIQRTQQEDSAVYLCASSSGGQIPSYEQYFGPGTRLTVT.

This clonotype was detected only a few times. The chain employs TRBV18 and TRBJ1-4; D is ambiguous. This CDR3 has 13 amino acids. The germline V gene encodes CDR1 KGHSH and CDR2 LQKENI. Trimming removed 3 bases from V and 6 bases from J, with 8 bases in between. Written as DNA, the CDR3 is TGTGCCAGCTCACCGCAGGTGGATGAAAAACTGTTTTTT. The encoded protein is CASSPQVDEKLFF.